A selection of T cell receptor beta chains follows, all from one sample in a study of T-cell reconstitution after alpha-beta-depleted transplantation in children. MiXCR was run by TCRdb on the PCR reads, yielding one entry per CDR3 protein. The sample carries 280,000 or so distinct CDR3 sequences, 11% recorded once. This sample comprised peripheral blood, obtained 180 days after TCRalphabeta/CD19-depleted stem cell transplant. These receptors originate from a male patient between 2 and 10 years old who had a stem cell transplant for chronic granulomatous disease, so the T cells may come from the graft donor. The CDR3 runs from the conserved cysteine through the conserved F or W. Part of the rows lack a size; the others show once, few, many or a class for expanded clones.

>TRBV5-5|many|TRBJ2-3
CASSLAPVSTDTQYF
>TRBV11-1|NA|TRBJ2-1
CASSLRIGAYNEQFF
>TRBV5-4|NA|TRBJ2-1
CASSNDRVHEQFF
>TRBV19|NA|TRBJ1-5
CASSIGGGVHQPQHF
>TRBV11-2|many|TRBJ2-4
CASSLTDPIQYF
>TRBV7-9|many|TRBJ2-7
CASRSRDPWGEQYF
>TRBV5-1|NA|NA
CASSLEVAGGAYEQYF
>TRBV29-1|many|TRBJ2-7
CSVRGRLNDSYEQYF
>TRBV4-2|many|TRBJ2-1
CASSQDAPWSGGADEQFF
>TRBV7-2|many|TRBJ2-3
CASSRLAGSDTQYF
>TRBV30|NA|TRBJ1-2
CAWRVGSYGYTF
>TRBV6-1|once|TRBJ2-7
CASSARAGSYEQYF
>TRBV7-2|many|TRBJ2-3
CASSLQGAEADTQYF
>TRBV5-6|many|TRBJ2-1
CASSFKLAEPYNEQFF
>TRBV3-1|NA|TRBJ1-5
CASSPGVTGQPQHF
>TRBV12-3/TRBV12-4|many|TRBJ2-5
CASSAGQGVSEKETQYF
>TRBV10-1|many|TRBJ2-1
CASSEYGTGGYNEQFF
>TRBV20-1|many|TRBJ2-2
CSARVRGGTGELFF
>TRBV27|many|TRBJ2-7
CASSDLGKVSSYEQYF
>TRBV18|many|TRBJ1-6
CASSLVLRDSPLHF
>TRBV29-1|many|TRBJ1-1
CSVVTPGQFTEAFF
>TRBV28|NA|TRBJ2-7
CASSLGGRAAYEQYF
>TRBV7-3|many|TRBJ2-7
CASSPIAVSGEQYF
>TRBV7-9|many|TRBJ1-1
CASSLNAGMNTEAFF
>TRBV2|many|TRBJ2-2
CASKWPTAGGPGELFF
>TRBV20-1|many|TRBJ2-3
CSAIGTGGDTQYF
>TRBV18|many|TRBJ1-5
CASSPGNQPQHF
>TRBV4-2|many|TRBJ1-5
CASSQEAGSNQPQHF
>TRBV24-1|NA|TRBJ2-1
CATSDHSGTYNEQFF
>TRBV12-3/TRBV12-4|many|TRBJ1-1
CASPSLRTEAFF
>TRBV20-1|few|TRBJ2-5
CCARPPRWGRAGETQYF
>TRBV5-5|many|TRBJ2-5
CASSPSGLPPKWETQYF
>TRBV27|many|TRBJ2-1
CASKKQGLYNEQFF
>TRBV5-5|many|TRBJ2-7
CASSRGTVIGQYF
>TRBV7-2|many|TRBJ2-3
CASSSSLAGGPGTQYF
>TRBV20-1|many|TRBJ2-3
CSARVAGSTDTQYF
>TRBV28|many|TRBJ2-7
CASSFVGQGNEQYF
>TRBV20-1|few|TRBJ1-1
CSASPDRAGTEAFF
>TRBV29-1|many|TRBJ2-2
CSVEESHTGELFF
>TRBV6-5|many|TRBJ1-6
CASSSAPNSPLHF
>TRBV13|many|TRBJ2-1
CASSHPGTGEQFF
>TRBV6-5|many|TRBJ2-7
CASSYSRDRVYEQYF
>TRBV6-6|many|TRBJ1-2
CASSYDYGYTF
>TRBV12-3/TRBV12-4|many|TRBJ1-2
CASSLWRSEGYTF
>TRBV20-1|many|TRBJ1-1
CSASVGDTEAFF
>TRBV6-1|NA|TRBJ2-1
CASTSLTAYNEQFF
>TRBV6-5|many|TRBJ2-2
CASSLDGFGELFF
>TRBV29-1|many|TRBJ1-1
CSSSGLNTEAFF
>TRBV20-1|few|TRBJ2-7
CSARDWLAGGPGTYEQYF
>TRBV5-1|many|TRBJ1-5
CASSLGGTENQPQHF